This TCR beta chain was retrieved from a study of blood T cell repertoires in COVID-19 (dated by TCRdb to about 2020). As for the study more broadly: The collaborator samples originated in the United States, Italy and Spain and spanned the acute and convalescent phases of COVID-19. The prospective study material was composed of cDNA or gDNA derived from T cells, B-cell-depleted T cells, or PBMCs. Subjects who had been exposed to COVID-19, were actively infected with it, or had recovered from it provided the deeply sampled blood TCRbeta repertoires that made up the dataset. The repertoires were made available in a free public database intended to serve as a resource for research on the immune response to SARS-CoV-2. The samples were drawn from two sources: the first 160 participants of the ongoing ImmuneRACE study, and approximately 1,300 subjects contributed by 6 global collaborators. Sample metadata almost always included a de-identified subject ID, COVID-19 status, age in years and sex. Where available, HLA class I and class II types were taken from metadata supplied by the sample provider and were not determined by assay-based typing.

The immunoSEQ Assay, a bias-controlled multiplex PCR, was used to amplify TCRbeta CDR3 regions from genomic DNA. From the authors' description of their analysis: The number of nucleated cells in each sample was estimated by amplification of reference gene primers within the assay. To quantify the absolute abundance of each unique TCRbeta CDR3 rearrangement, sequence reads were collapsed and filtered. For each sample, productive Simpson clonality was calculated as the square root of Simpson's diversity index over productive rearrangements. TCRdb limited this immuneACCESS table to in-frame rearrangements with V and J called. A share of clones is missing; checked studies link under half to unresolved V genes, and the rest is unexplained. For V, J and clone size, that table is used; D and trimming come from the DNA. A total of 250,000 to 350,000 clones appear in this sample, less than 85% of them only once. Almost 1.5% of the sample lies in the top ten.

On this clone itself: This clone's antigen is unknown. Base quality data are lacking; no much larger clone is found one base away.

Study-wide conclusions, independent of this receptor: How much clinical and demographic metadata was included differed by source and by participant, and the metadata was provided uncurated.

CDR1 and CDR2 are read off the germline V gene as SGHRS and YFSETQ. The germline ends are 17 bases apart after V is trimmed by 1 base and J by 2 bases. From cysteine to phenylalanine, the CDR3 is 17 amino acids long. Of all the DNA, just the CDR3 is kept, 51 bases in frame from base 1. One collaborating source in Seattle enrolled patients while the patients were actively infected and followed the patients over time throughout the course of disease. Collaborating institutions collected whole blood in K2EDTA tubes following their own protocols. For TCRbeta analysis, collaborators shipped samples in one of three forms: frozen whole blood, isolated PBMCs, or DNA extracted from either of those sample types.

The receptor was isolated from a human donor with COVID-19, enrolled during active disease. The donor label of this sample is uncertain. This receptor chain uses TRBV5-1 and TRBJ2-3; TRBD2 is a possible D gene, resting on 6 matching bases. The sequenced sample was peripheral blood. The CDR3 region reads CASSLRAGSGLTDTQYF. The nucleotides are TGCGCCAGCAGCTTGCGCGCCGGGAGTGGCCTCACAGATACGCAGTATTTT. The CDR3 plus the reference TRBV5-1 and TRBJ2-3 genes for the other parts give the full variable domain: KAGVTQTPRYLIKTRGQQVTLSCSPISGHRSVSWYQQTPGQGLQFLFEYFSETQRNKGNFPGRFSGRQFSNSRSEMNVSTLELGDSALYLCASSLRAGSGLTDTQYFGPGTRLTVL.